This T cell receptor beta chain was captured in a study of blood T cell repertoires in COVID-19. The CDR3 has 12 amino acids. Trimming cost V 8 bases and J 6 bases, with 13 bases left between them. Libraries were prepared by immunoSEQ multiplex PCR; TCRdb keeps only in-frame clonotypes and omits some of them. The table shows 260,000 or so clones, with 65% to 90% occurring only once. This chain connects TRBV12-3 or TRBV12-4 to TRBJ1-2, with D perhaps matching TRBD1 (6 bases). The specimen was peripheral blood. The source is a woman aged 70-85 years with acute or convalescent COVID-19. CDR3 coding DNA: TGTGCCAGCGCCAAACAGGGTAATGGCTACACCTTC. Residues: CASAKQGNGYTF.